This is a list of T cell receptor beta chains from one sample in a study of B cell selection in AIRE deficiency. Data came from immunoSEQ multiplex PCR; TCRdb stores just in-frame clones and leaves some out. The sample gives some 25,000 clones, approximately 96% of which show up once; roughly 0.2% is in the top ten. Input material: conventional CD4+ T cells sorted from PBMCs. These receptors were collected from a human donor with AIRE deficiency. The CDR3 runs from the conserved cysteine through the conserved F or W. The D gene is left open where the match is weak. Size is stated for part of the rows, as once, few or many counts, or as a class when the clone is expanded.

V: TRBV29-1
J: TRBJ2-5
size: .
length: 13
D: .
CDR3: CSVGAVLQETQYF
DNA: TGCAGCGTTGGGGCAGTTCTCCAAGAGACCCAGTACTTC

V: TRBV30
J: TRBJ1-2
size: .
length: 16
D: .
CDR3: CAWSRSLDSLLYGYTF
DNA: TGTGCCTGGAGCCGATCATTAGACAGCCTCCTCTATGGCTACACCTTC

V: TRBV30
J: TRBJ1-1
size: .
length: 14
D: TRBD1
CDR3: CAWSINDRVGEAFF
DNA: TGTGCCTGGAGTATAAATGACAGGGTCGGAGAAGCTTTCTTT

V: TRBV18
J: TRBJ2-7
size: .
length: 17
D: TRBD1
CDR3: CASSPLSKQGNYYEQYF
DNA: TGTGCCAGCTCACCCCTCAGTAAACAGGGGAATTACTACGAGCAGTACTTC

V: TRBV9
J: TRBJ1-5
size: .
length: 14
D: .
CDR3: CASSVGGESQPQHF
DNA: TGTGCCAGCAGCGTAGGGGGGGAGAGTCAGCCCCAGCATTTT

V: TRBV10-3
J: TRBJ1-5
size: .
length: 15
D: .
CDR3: CAISERGDSNQPQHF
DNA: TGTGCCATCAGTGAGCGCGGGGACAGCAATCAGCCCCAGCATTTT

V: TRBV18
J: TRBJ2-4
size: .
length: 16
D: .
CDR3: CASSPLGQGLGDIQYF
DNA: TGTGCCAGCTCACCTCTGGGGCAGGGACTGGGAGACATTCAGTACTTC

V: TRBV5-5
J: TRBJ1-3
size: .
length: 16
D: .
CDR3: CASSLRFRAPGNTIYF
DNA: TGTGCCAGCAGCTTACGATTTCGTGCTCCTGGAAACACCATATATTTT

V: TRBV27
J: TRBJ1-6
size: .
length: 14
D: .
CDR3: CASTFRGGRSPLHF
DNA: TGTGCCAGCACCTTTCGGGGGGGGCGTTCACCCCTCCACTTT

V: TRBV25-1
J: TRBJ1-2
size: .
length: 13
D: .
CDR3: CASSRGRDYGYTF
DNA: TGTGCCAGCTCCAGGGGAAGGGACTATGGCTACACCTTC

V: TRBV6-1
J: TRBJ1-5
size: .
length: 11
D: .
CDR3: CASRWGQPQHF
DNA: TGTGCCAGCAGATGGGGTCAGCCCCAGCATTTT

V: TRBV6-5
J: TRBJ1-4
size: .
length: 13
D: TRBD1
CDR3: CASAGTGVEKLFF
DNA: TGTGCCAGCGCCGGGACAGGGGTTGAAAAACTGTTTTTT

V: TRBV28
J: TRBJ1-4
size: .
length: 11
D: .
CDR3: CASSLDRKLFF
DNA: TGTGCCAGCAGTTTAGACAGGAAACTGTTTTTT

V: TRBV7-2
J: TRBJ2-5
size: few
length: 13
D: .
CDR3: CASSLGVRETQYF
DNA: TGTGCCAGCAGCTTAGGGGTCCGGGAGACCCAGTACTTC

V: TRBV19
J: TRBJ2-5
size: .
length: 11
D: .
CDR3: CASRGQETQYF
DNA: TGTGCCAGCAGGGGTCAAGAGACCCAGTACTTC